A single sample gave rise to the 7 T cell receptor beta chains below, sequenced in a study of long-term antiretroviral therapy in people with HIV. This was the immunoSEQ v3.0 assay at survey level. Repertoires were generated with immunoSEQ multiplex PCR, while TCRdb's copy carries only in-frame clones and drops some. The sample holds some 29,000 clones, around 80% seen once. The specimen was unsorted PBMCs, collected 1.5 years before starting antiretroviral therapy. The receptors derive from a man younger than 30 with HIV.

This rearrangement joins TRBV27 to TRBJ2-2, with 9 bases identical to TRBD1. From germline, CDR1 is MNHEY and CDR2 SMNVEV (reference sequence). Trimming cost V 4 bases and J 2 bases; bases outside gene matches: 5. This CDR3 has 16 amino acids. The CDR3 region is CASSSRDRVNTGELFF. Here the CDR3 DNA reads TGTGCCAGCAGTTCCCGGGACAGGGTAAACACCGGGGAGCTGTTTTTT.

This clone has just a few counts. The CDR3 loop reads CASSLGMDSNEAFF. In DNA form, the CDR3 reads TGTGCCAGTAGTTTAGGTATGGACAGCAATGAAGCTTTCTTT. J is TRBJ1-1 and V is TRBV19; possible D gene TRBD1, 6 bases. This CDR3 is built from 14 residues. Germline loops: CDR1 LNHDA, CDR2 SQIVND (reference sequence). V lost 5 bases and J 7 bases, leaving 17 bases between the germline ends.

The rearrangement links TRBV15 to TRBJ1-4; D is uncertain. The V end lost 0 bases, the J end lost 0 bases, and 11 bases lay between the germline ends. CDR3 length: 17 amino acids. Germline V gene lookup returns CDR1 LNHNV and CDR2 YYDKDF (reference sequence). CDR3 coding DNA: TGTGCCACCAGCAGAGATTTCTCGGCAGCAACTAATGAAAAACTGTTTTTT. Translating gives CATSRDFSAATNEKLFF.

The chain employs TRBV20-1 and TRBJ2-1, with a possible D match to TRBD1 (5 bases). This CDR3 spans 11 amino acids. The V gene lost 5 bases and the J gene lost 9 bases, with 11 bases spanning the gap. CDR1 and CDR2 from the germline V gene are DFQATT and SNEGSKA (reference sequence). CDR3 coding DNA: TGCAGTGCTTCCAGGGTTCTTGAGCAGTTCTTC. Protein product: CSASRVLEQFF.

The V gene is TRBV27, the J gene TRBJ2-7, with D hard to call. Germline-derived CDR1 and CDR2 are MNHEY and SMNVEV (reference sequence). V dropped 5 bases and J dropped 3 bases, with 20 bases sitting between them. The CDR3 totals 16 residues. The CDR3 reads CASSPHPPQSFYEQYF. CDR3 DNA: TGTGCCAGCAGTCCCCATCCCCCACAGAGCTTCTACGAGCAGTACTTC.

This sequence joins TRBV5-1 and TRBJ1-4; D gene uncertain. Germline CDR1 and CDR2: SGHRS and YFSETQ. This CDR3 has 15 amino acids. The V end was cut by 4 bases, the J end by 7 bases, with 17 bases between. CDR3 amino acids: CASSPVTWGVEKLFF. The CDR3 DNA reads as TGCGCCAGCAGCCCAGTGACGTGGGGTGTTGAAAAACTGTTTTTT.

J is TRBJ2-2 and V is TRBV4-2, with 10 bases aligning to TRBD1. Germline loops: CDR1 LGHNA, CDR2 YNFKEQ. With 1 base clipped from V and 3 bases from J, the junction kept 2 bases outside the gene matches. CDR3 length: 16 amino acids. The CDR3: CASSQAGTGDTGELFF. In DNA form, the CDR3 reads TGTGCCAGCAGCCAAGCAGGGACAGGGGACACCGGGGAGCTGTTTTTT.